These 13 T cell receptor beta chains came from one sample sequenced in a study of human T cells and chemical hapten exposure. TCRdb processed the RACE reads anew with MiXCR; each CDR3 protein has one entry. The sample yields roughly 120,000 distinct CDR3 sequences, 9% to 9.5% seen once. Time point noted: patch test 2, 6 weeks after DPC sensitization. The treatment is: therapeutic diphenylcyclopropenone sensitization with weekly scalp DPC. The source was whole blood, collected in connection with sensitization to the hapten diphenylcyclopropenone (DPC). These receptors came from a woman in her forties with alopecia areata. Some clones in this sample may be carry-over from other donors' samples.

Only a few counts were recorded for this clonotype. The gene calls are TRBV30 and TRBJ1-2, with a weak D call TRBD1 (5 bases). Germline V gives CDR1 GTSNPN, CDR2 SVGIG (reference sequence). The CDR3 has 15 residues. V was clipped by 0 bases and J by 4 bases, with 15 bases between them. CDR3 sequence reads: CAWSVLGEGRYGYTF. The CDR3 DNA is TGTGCCTGGAGTGTACTAGGAGAGGGGCGCTATGGCTACACCTTC.

This clonotype has a count of ten or more. This chain links TRBV15 with TRBJ2-3; D is undetermined. Germline V gives CDR1 LNHNV, CDR2 YYDKDF (reference sequence). V shed 0 bases and J shed 4 bases, with 5 bases lying between them. CDR3 length equals 13 residues. The DNA of the CDR3 is TGTGCCACCAGCAGAGATCGTCCAGATACGCAGTATTTT. This gives the protein CATSRDRPDTQYF.

This clonotype was seen repeatedly, ten times or more. CDR3 sequence reads: CASRQGGARQETQYF. The CDR3, as DNA: TGTGCCAGCAGGCAAGGGGGGGCCCGACAAGAGACCCAGTACTTC. This chain uses TRBV7-2 with TRBJ2-5, with D tentatively TRBD2 (7 bases). The ends were cut back, 6 bases at V and 2 bases at J, with 16 bases in the middle. Germline V gene sequence: CDR1 SGHTA, CDR2 FQGNSA. This CDR3 contains 15 residues. Supplemented by reference TRBV7-2 and TRBJ2-5, the full variable domain reads GAGVSQSPSNKVTEKGKDVELRCDPISGHTALYWYRQSLGQGLEFLIYFQGNSAPDKSGLPSDRFSAERTGGSVSTLTIQRTQQEDSAVYLCASRQGGARQETQYFGPGTRLLVL.

This clonotype was counted many times. The chain joins TRBV18 to TRBJ2-7, with 11 bases fitting TRBD1. Losses at the gene ends were 6 bases for V and 0 bases for J; bases not matched to a gene: 4. Per germline, CDR1 KGHSH and CDR2 LQKENI. The CDR3 length is 15 residues. This chain's CDR3 is CASSAGTGGSYEQYF. CDR3 bases: TGTGCCAGCTCGGCTGGGACAGGGGGCTCCTACGAGCAGTACTTC.

This clonotype was detected only a few times. V gene TRBV6-1 combines with J gene TRBJ2-1, with D possibly being TRBD1 (6 bases). V was clipped by 2 bases and J by 8 bases, with 16 bases between them. This CDR3 contains 15 residues. CDR1 MNHNS and CDR2 SASEGT come from the germline V gene. The CDR3 sequence: CASSEPTSYRDEQFF. The CDR3, as DNA: TGTGCCAGCAGTGAACCAACCTCCTACAGGGATGAGCAGTTCTTC.

The chain carries TRBV7-9 and TRBJ2-7, with 7 bases fitting TRBD2. Germline trimming cut 2 bases from V and 6 bases from J; bases unmatched to any gene: 10. Germline V gene data show CDR1 as SEHNR and CDR2 as FQNEAQ (reference sequence). The CDR3 runs to 15 residues. CDR3 in amino acids: CASSLSPGLMGEQYF. CDR3 nucleotides: TGTGCCAGCAGCTTATCACCGGGACTAATGGGCGAGCAGTACTTC. The variable domain in full, with the rest retrieved from reference TRBV7-9 and TRBJ2-7, is DTGVSQNPRHKITKRGQNVTFRCDPISEHNRLYWYRQTLGQGPEFLTYFQNEAQLEKSRLLSDRFSAERPKGSFSTLEIQRTEQGDSAMYLCASSLSPGLMGEQYFGPGTRLTVT.

A few counts support this clonotype. The rearrangement uses TRBV6-5 and TRBJ2-2, with D perhaps TRBD2 (7 bases). Germline assignment: CDR1 MNHEY and CDR2 SVGAGI. This CDR3 has 15 residues. Trimming stripped 3 bases from V and 4 bases from J, with 12 bases between. The CDR3 here is CASSYQGGGTGELFF. The CDR3 DNA reads TGTGCCAGCAGTTATCAGGGAGGGGGCACCGGGGAGCTGTTTTTT.

In its sample, this clonotype was seen once. A clone one base away is much larger, so this may be a read error. This chain's CDR3 is CAISEGNQPQHF. In DNA form, the CDR3 reads TGTGCCATCAGTGAAGGCAATCAGCCCCAGCATTTT. The V gene is TRBV10-3, the J gene TRBJ1-5; no firm D call. Germline V gene data show CDR1 as ENHRY and CDR2 as SYGVKD. V dropped 3 bases and J dropped 2 bases, with 2 bases sitting between them. CDR3 length equals 12 residues.

This clonotype was found many times. V gene TRBV4-3 combines with J gene TRBJ1-1; 8 bases agree with TRBD1. V gave up 3 bases and J gave up 6 bases; unmatched junction bases: 12. Germline CDR1 is LGHNA and CDR2 is YSLEER. The CDR3 is 16 amino acids. The CDR3 region is CASSHSTVPGGSEAFF. CDR3 nucleotide sequence: TGCGCCAGCAGCCATTCCACCGTTCCAGGGGGCTCTGAAGCTTTCTTT.

V usage is TRBV6-2 or TRBV6-3 and J usage is TRBJ1-5; D remains unclear. The CDR3 loop spans 12 amino acids. Between the trimmed V and J ends, which lost 5 bases and 7 bases, there was a span of 9 bases. Germline V gene sequence: CDR1 MNHEY, CDR2 SVGEGT. The CDR3 DNA reads TGTGCCAGCAGTCCCCGGCGACAGCCCCAGCATTTT. Its translation: CASSPRRQPQHF.

In DNA, the CDR3 is TGCGCCAGCAGCCGGACGACCAGGACAGGGAATAGCAATCAGCCCCAGCATTTT. Translated: CASSRTTRTGNSNQPQHF. The chain recombines TRBV4-1 with TRBJ1-5, with 8 bases fitting TRBD1. The CDR3 runs 18 residues. The V and J ends lost 4 bases and 0 bases, in that order; junction bases with no gene match: 11. Germline V gene sequence: CDR1 MGHRA, CDR2 YSYEKL.

This clonotype was detected many times. The CDR3, as DNA: TGCAGCGTTAGCGTCCGAGGTAACCAAGAGACCCAGTACTTC. It codes for CSVSVRGNQETQYF. V usage is TRBV29-1 and J usage is TRBJ2-5; D gene ambiguous. V was shortened by 5 bases and J by 0 bases, with 13 bases between the two germline ends. Germline CDR1 and CDR2: SQVTM and ANQGSEA. The CDR3 contains 14 residues.

As regards this clonotype: Just one base apart from a much larger clone, this may be a read error. CDR3 in DNA: TGTGCCAGCAGCATCCAGACAGGCCATAATTCACCCCTCCACTTT. Amino acids: CASSIQTGHNSPLHF. V is TRBV7-2 and J is TRBJ1-6, with D possibly matching TRBD1 (6 bases). Germline V CDR1 and CDR2: SGHTA, FQGNSA. With 5 bases removed from V and 5 bases from J, the gap between germline ends came to 13 bases. The CDR3 length is 15 residues.